Below, 2 T cell receptor beta chains from the same sample are listed, as sequenced in a study of T cell changes during pregnancy in multiple sclerosis. Repertoires were generated with immunoSEQ multiplex PCR, while TCRdb's copy carries only in-frame clones and drops some. The sample carries tens of thousands of clones, around nine tenths recorded once. Material: peripheral blood, obtained in the third trimester of pregnancy. Receptors were obtained from a female donor in good health, enrolled as a control in a pregnancy study.

The V call is TRBV30, the J call TRBJ2-7; perhaps TRBD2 as D (6 bases). Germline V gene data show CDR1 as GTSNPN and CDR2 as SVGIG (reference sequence). The CDR3 is 13 residues long. The V gene lost 4 bases and the J gene lost 3 bases, with 13 bases spanning the gap. In DNA form, the CDR3 reads TGTGCCTGGACCACCGGGACTCTCTACGAGCAGTACTTC. Encoded protein: CAWTTGTLYEQYF.

The genes are TRBV4-1 and TRBJ2-7; 7 nucleotides line up with TRBD2. CDR1 and CDR2 from the germline V gene are MGHRA and YSYEKL. This CDR3 region has 18 residues. V was clipped by 0 bases and J by 5 bases; unmatched bases: 16. In nucleotides, the CDR3 is TGCGCCAGCAGCCAAGATCCGTGGGGAGCGGGGAACCCTAACGAGCAGTACTTC. It specifies CASSQDPWGAGNPNEQYF.